Sequencing of this T cell receptor beta chain was carried out in a study of regulatory and conventional T cells in RAG deficiency. General study findings and limits: Treg unique TCR beta sequences were 90 to 100-fold fewer in Omenn syndrome and CID/AS patients than controls. Patient subsets had shorter CDR3s; Omenn Treg-Tconv overlap exceeded 85%. RAG-deficient patients showed markedly lower Shannon entropy and higher Simpson indices than control T-cell subsets.

In regard to this clone: Its antigen is unknown.

The protocol was immunoSEQ multiplex PCR, while the TCRdb copy is restricted to in-frame clones and leaves out a portion. Of 25,000 to 35,000 clones listed, 75% to 90% are singletons. V lost 1 base and J lost 0, with 13 bases in between. The CDR3 contains 16 residues. From germline, CDR1 is SGDLS and CDR2 YYNGEE. The same data also went into a second study, on regulatory T cells. That source reports: The PCR used 52 TRBV and 13 TRBJ primers. Skewed V and J usage and few unique V-J pairs marked patient repertoires, most in Tregs.

V gene TRBV9 combines with J gene TRBJ1-1; D unresolved. The sample comprised CD8+ T cells sorted from blood. This TCR derives from a human donor in good health. This CDR3 is CASSVIRSTMNTEAFF. DNA for the CDR3: TGTGCCAGCAGCGTAATAAGATCGACGATGAACACTGAAGCTTTCTTT.